The clone carrying this TCR beta chain was seen a few times. Antigen unknown. CD45RO/CCR7/CD25/CD127/CD95/CD27 separated CD4+ naive, central memory, regulatory and stem cell-like memory cells by sorting. Populations obtained by sorting all exceeded 98% purity. V was clipped by 5 bases and J by 0 bases, with 26 bases between them. The CDR3 totals 19 residues. CDR1 and CDR2 (germline): SGHTS, YDEGEE. The sample is drawn from a study of beta chain features in type 1 diabetes. Study-level points and caveats: Lower insertion and higher deletion counts appeared at VDJ junctions in type 1 diabetes patients. Sequencing of cDNA might inflate the share of cells that strongly express TCR. People with Type 1 diabetes carried modestly yet significantly shorter TCRB CDR3s in all four CD4+ subsets.

TCRB transcripts that were expressed got sequenced, as all of the isolated RNA had been reverse transcribed. Clones were read by immunoSEQ multiplex PCR, and TCRdb kept only the in-frame ones, dropping some. This sample has 250,000 to 350,000 clones, with around an eighth found just once. This rearrangement joins TRBV5-8 to TRBJ1-1; D is undetermined. The specimen sequenced was naive CD4+ T cells from blood. This clonotype was sampled from a man aged 25 to 45 with type 1 diabetes. The DNA of the CDR3 is TGTGCCAGCAGATCCTTTAGCGGAACCATTCAATTCATGAACACTGAAGCTTTCTTT. It encodes CASRSFSGTIQFMNTEAFF.